These T cell receptor beta chains were read from a single sample in a study of blood T cell repertoires in COVID-19. TCRdb keeps only in-frame clones here, not all; method: immunoSEQ multiplex PCR. This table holds 250,000 to 350,000 clones, around 90% found once. The sample comprised PBMCs or T cells enriched from blood (not recorded which). The receptor source for this set is a woman in her late teens or twenties with acute COVID-19. Both conserved end residues are part of each CDR3. The listing skips clone size in some rows; elsewhere it reads once, few, many or a size class.

J gene,V gene,clone size,CDR3 protein
TRBJ1-4,TRBV5-1,NA,CASSLGGPGNEKLFF
TRBJ2-3,TRBV3-1/TRBV3-2,NA,CASTRQGARNTQYF
TRBJ1-4,TRBV7-9,NA,CASSLAAFSHLFF
TRBJ1-6,TRBV3-1/TRBV3-2,NA,CASSQESGDSPLHF
TRBJ1-5,TRBV19,NA,CASSIGNSGSNQPQHF
TRBJ2-2,TRBV9,NA,CASSPRGGLLNTGELFF
TRBJ2-1,TRBV7-9,NA,CASSLMLREGPRNEQFF
TRBJ1-1,TRBV27,NA,CASSLSFQMNTEAFF
TRBJ1-2,TRBV6-2/TRBV6-3,NA,CASSYVGGTYGYTF
TRBJ1-4,TRBV7-9,NA,CASSQGASNEKLFF
TRBJ1-1,TRBV28,NA,CASSFGGSDTEAFF
TRBJ2-1,TRBV4-1,NA,CASSQDTSGSKWSFF
TRBJ2-1,TRBV5-1,NA,CASSISGSYNEQFF
TRBJ1-1,TRBV7-9,once,CASSLGTGEAFF
TRBJ1-5,TRBV4-2,NA,CASSQAGTGGANQPQHF
TRBJ2-5,TRBV2,NA,CASSEGQGPNPPGETQYF
TRBJ2-7,TRBV7-9,NA,CASSPKSAYEQYF
TRBJ2-3,TRBV10-3,NA,CASGGVMASTDTQYF
TRBJ1-5,TRBV27,NA,CASSPQIRQPQHF
TRBJ1-3,TRBV7-8,NA,CASSLTKARAGYSGNTIYF
TRBJ2-5,TRBV18,NA,CASSSQGSETQYF
TRBJ2-6,TRBV7-3,NA,CASQGRSGANVLTF
TRBJ2-3,TRBV7-9,few,CASSLNPGLSTSTDTQYF
TRBJ2-4,TRBV15,NA,CATSREEGSTRLAKNIQYF
TRBJ1-6,TRBV9,NA,CASNLLPSSPLHF
TRBJ2-3,TRBV13,few,CASRPQRGGDTQYF
TRBJ1-1,TRBV28,NA,CATQDSTTEAFF
TRBJ1-5,TRBV15,NA,CATSRDLTDSNQPQHF